This TCR beta chain was captured by sequencing in a study of OX40 agonist ivuxolimab in advanced cancers. Study details: Ivuxolimab, an antibody acting as an agonist of OX40 (CD134), was used to treat patients. The study, taken as a whole, reports: The average count of expanded clones was higher among CD8+ T cells than among CD4+.

Germline lookup yields CDR1 SGHTA and CDR2 FQGNSA. Between the trimmed V and J ends, which lost 11 bases and 2 bases, there was a span of 19 bases. CDR3 size: 16 residues. This clone was seen just once. Its antigen is unidentified. Only in-frame clones appear in the TCRdb table, and some are missing; sequencing was by immunoSEQ multiplex PCR. Here the sample spans 45,000 to 50,000 clones, 79% being singletons. The chain carries TRBV7-2 and TRBJ2-6; D uncertain. This receptor was obtained from an adult with an advanced solid tumor such as melanoma, head and neck, liver or kidney cancer. This specimen consisted of CD4+ or CD8+ T cells sorted from blood, obtained in a trial of the OX40 agonist ivuxolimab. CDR3 loop: CAVPMGSIAGANVLTF. Written as DNA, the CDR3 is TGTGCCGTTCCGATGGGCTCGATTGCTGGGGCCAACGTCCTGACTTTC.